What follows describes a single TCR beta chain. What it binds is not known. The V gene end was trimmed by 5 bases and the J gene end by 11 bases; junction bases not matched to a gene: 5. The CDR3 sequence is 11 residues long. This sample was included in a study of Ad26.COV2.S vaccination and SARS-CoV-2 variants. About the research overall: Ad26.COV2.S given intramuscularly, once or twice 56 days apart. Study-wide results and caveats: Similar non-spike TCR breadth was observed in recipients of vaccine and of placebo. People who got the vaccine had more spike-specific TCR breadth than people who got placebo.

Regarding treatment: 19 received Ad26.COV2.S at low or high dose, single or two shots; 5 received placebo; per-sample allocation not given. Material that was analyzed had been drawn on day 63 after the first vaccine or placebo injection. It was Wuhan-strain SARS-CoV-2 spike that the Ad26 vaccine vector expressed. Profiling relied on immunoSEQ multiplex PCR, and the TCRdb table lists in-frame clones only, not all of them. The data contain more than 300,000 clones, around four fifths of them seen just once; the ten biggest clones take up around 2%. The clonotype originates from a person aged 18-60 years who received the Ad26.COV2.S COVID-19 vaccine or a placebo. The V and J genes are TRBV12-3 or TRBV12-4 and TRBJ1-1; 7 nucleotides align to TRBD1. This specimen was peripheral blood, taken in a trial of Ad26.COV2.S vaccine versus placebo. CDR3 loop: CASSETGAAFF. The DNA of the CDR3 is TGTGCCAGCAGTGAAACAGGGGCGGCTTTCTTT.